At least ten counts were recorded for the clone carrying this TCR beta chain. The CDR3 is 14 amino acids. Trimming pared 6 bases from V and 3 bases from J, leaving 14 bases between. The data are from a study of spatial heterogeneity in lung cancer. Overall study: PBMC samples from follow-up, where available, were sequenced a median of around two years after resection. Detection consistently captured more beta-chain sequences than alpha-chain sequences. TCR and UMI combinations that were unique each appeared, on average, more than ten times in raw reads.

Time point given: blood at routine non-recurrence follow-up after resection. TCRdb analysed the 5' RACE reads with MiXCR anew, one entry per CDR3 protein. The repertoire consists of 95,000 to 120,000 distinct CDR3 sequences, with 11% occurring once and the leading ten covering more than 20%. Sequenced here: PBMCs, sampled at follow-up. The sequence derives from a female donor with early-stage non-small cell lung cancer. This chain connects TRBV12-3 or TRBV12-4 to TRBJ1-1, with a possible D match to TRBD1 (6 bases). CDR3 sequence reads: CASSSGNRDTEAFF. The CDR3 DNA is TGTGCCAGCAGCTCAGGGAACAGGGACACTGAAGCTTTCTTT.